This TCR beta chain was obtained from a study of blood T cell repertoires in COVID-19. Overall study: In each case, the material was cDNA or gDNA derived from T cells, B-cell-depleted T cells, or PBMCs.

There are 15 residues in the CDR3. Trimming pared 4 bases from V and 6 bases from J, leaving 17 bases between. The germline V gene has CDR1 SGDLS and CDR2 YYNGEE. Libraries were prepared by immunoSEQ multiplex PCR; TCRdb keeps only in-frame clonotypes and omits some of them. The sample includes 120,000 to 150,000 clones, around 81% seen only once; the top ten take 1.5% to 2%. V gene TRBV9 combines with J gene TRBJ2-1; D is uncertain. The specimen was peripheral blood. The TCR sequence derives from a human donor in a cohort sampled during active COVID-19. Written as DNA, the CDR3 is TGTGCCAGCAGCCCAGCCCCCTCGCAGGCCAATGAGCAGTTCTTC. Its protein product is CASSPAPSQANEQFF.